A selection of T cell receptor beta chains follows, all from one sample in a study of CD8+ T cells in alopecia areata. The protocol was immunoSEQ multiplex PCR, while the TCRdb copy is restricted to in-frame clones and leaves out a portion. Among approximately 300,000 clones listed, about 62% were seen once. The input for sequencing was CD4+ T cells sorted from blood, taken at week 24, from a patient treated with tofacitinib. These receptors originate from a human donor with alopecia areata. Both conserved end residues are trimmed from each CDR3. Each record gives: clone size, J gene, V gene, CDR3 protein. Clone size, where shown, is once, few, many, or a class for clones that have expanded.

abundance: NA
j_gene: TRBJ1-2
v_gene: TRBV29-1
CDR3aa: SVDPGDYGYT

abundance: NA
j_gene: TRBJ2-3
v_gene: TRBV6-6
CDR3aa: ASSASGGVTDTQY

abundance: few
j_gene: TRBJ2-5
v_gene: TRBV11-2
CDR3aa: ASSFTSGQETQY

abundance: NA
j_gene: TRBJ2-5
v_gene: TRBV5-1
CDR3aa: ASSLAGQGARETQY

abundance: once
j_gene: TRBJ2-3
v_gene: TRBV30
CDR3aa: AWAEIDTQY

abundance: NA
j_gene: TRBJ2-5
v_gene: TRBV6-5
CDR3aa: ASSPDRPLRTQY

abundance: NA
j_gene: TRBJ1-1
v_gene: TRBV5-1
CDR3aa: ASSLSGTEAF

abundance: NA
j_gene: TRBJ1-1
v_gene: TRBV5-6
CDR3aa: ASSLSGGNTEAF

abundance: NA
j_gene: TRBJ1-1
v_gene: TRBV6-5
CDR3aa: ASSYLANTEAF

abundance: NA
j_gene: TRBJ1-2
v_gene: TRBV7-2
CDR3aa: ASSRIKTDGYT

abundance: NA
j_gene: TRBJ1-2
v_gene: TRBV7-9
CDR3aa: ASSLAGTGVHGYT

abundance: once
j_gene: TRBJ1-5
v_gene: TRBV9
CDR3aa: ASSVADTGTKH

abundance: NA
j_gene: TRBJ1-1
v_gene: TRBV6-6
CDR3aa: ASSQGLDTEAF

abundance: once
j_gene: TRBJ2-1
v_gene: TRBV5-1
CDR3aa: ASSLGLADKQF

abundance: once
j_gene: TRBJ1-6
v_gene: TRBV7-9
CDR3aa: ASSPGSVWYNSPLH

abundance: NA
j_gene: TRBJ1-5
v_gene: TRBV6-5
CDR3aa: ASSLPQGFGQPQH

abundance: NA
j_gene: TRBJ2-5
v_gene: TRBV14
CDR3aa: ASSHNLLEGTQY

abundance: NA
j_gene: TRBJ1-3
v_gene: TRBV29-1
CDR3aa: SVDVAANTIY

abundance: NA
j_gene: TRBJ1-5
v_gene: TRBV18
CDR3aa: ASSEGQDLSNQPQH

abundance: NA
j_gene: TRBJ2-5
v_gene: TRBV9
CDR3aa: ASSVSGIAQETQY

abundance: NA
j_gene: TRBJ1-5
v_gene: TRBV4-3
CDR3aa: ASRETAYSNQPQH

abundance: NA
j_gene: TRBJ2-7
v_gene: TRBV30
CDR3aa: AWSVPPFYYEQY

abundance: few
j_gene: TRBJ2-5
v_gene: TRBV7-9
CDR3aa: ASSPKGETQY

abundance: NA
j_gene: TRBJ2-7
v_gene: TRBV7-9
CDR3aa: ASSTFPDRRAYEQY

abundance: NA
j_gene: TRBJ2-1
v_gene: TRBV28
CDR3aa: ASSLMYNEQF

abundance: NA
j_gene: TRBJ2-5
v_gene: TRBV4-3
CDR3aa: ASSQVTGVETQY

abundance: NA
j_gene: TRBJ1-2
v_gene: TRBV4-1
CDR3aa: ASSQERQLRGYGYT

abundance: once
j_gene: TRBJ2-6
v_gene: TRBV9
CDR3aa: ASSVSGANVLT

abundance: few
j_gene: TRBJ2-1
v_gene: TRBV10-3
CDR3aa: AIFTGDNEQF

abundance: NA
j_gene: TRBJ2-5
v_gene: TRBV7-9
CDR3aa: ASSLAGRTQETQY

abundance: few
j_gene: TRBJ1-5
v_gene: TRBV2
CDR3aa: ASRRDAPQH

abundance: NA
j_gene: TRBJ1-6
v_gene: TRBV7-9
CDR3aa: ASSLGADPSPLH

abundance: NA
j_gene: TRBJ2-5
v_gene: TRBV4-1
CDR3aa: ASSQELAGGQETQY

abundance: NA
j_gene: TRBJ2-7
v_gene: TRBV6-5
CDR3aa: ASSYTFSSYEQY

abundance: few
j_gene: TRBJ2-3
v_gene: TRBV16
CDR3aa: ASSQSRDTQY

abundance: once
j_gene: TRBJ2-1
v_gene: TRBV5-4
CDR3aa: ASKSGSGGFYNEQF

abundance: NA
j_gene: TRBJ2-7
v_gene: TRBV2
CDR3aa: ASIDIAYEQY

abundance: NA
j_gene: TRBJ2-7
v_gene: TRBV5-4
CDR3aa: ASSLAPPEQYEQY

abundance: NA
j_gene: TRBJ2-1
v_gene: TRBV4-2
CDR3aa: ASSQPSGGATEQF

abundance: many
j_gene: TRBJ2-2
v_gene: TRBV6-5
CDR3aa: ASSYSFTAGELF

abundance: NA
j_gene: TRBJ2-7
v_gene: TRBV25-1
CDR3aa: ASSESGAIYEQY